This T cell receptor (beta chain) was sequenced in a study of shared clonotypes between healthy human individuals. Whole-study findings and limits: Having only a few donors restricted how much genetic and exposure-history diversity was captured. The study found approximately 5% of naive CD4 clonotypes shared across a handful of donors.

The naive CD8 fraction comprised CD45RO-negative cells positively selected for CCR7 and excluded terminally differentiated effector memory CD45RA+ cells. In regard to this clone: Its antigen remains unknown.

Generated by immunoSEQ multiplex PCR, the TCRdb table keeps only in-frame clones and is missing some. This table has roughly 2,000,000 clones, about 94% appearing once. Trimming left V 8 bases short and J 7 bases short, with 26 bases between. Germline V gene sequence: CDR1 SGHVS, CDR2 FQNEAQ. The CDR3 has 17 amino acids. This receptor was identified in a man between 18 and 29 years old in good health. Some clones in this sample may be carry-over from other donors' samples. The sequenced material came from naive CD8+ T cells from PBMCs. This chain joins TRBV7-8 and TRBJ1-4; D might be TRBD1 (5 bases). CDR3 in amino acids: CASRSAYFGGNGEKLFF. DNA for the CDR3: TGTGCCAGCCGGTCCGCTTACTTTGGGGGAAATGGTGAAAAACTGTTTTTT. Full variable domain (remainder filled in from reference TRBV7-8 and TRBJ1-4): GAGVSQSPRYKVAKRGQDVALRCDPISGHVSLFWYQQALGQGPEFLTYFQNEAQLDKSGLPSDRFFAERPEGSVSTLKIQRTQQEDSAVYLCASRSAYFGGNGEKLFFGSGTQLSVL.